These 27 T cell receptor beta chains originate from one sample sequenced in a study of Graves' ophthalmopathy and Graves' hyperthyroidism. Amplified TCR beta CDR3 regions were obtained using RNA transcripts as template. The library came from an HTBI-primed first-round RT-PCR and a second-round multiplex PCR. From the multiplex PCR reads, TCRdb called clonotypes with MiXCR, one entry per CDR3 protein. The sample consists of around 1,200,000 distinct CDR3 sequences, around a third of them appearing once. Material for sequencing was peripheral blood or thyroid tissue (not recorded which). Source of these receptors: an adult man with Graves' hyperthyroidism.

Many counts were recorded for this clonotype. One end of the junction does not line up with germline, which may come from a read error. The chain carries TRBV2 and TRBJ1-1; no definite D call. Per germline, CDR1 SNHLY and CDR2 FYNNEI. This CDR3 region has 9 residues. The CDR3 is CASSVGNIF. The CDR3 region has the DNA TGTGCCAGCAGTGTAGGGAACATCTTT.

There are many counts of this clonotype. This chain joins TRBV4-1 and TRBJ1-5; possible D gene TRBD1, 5 bases. This CDR3 has 16 amino acids. The ends were cut back, 0 bases at V and 6 bases at J, with 15 bases in the middle. From germline, CDR1 is MGHRA and CDR2 YSYEKL. The CDR3 DNA reads as TGCGCCAGCAGCCAAGATCGGGGCCAGGGTGGTCAGCCCCAGCATTTT. It encodes CASSQDRGQGGQPQHF.

This clonotype was recorded at least ten times. The V gene is TRBV7-9, the J gene TRBJ2-2; no reliable D call. The CDR3 is 12 residues long. The germline gives CDR1 SEHNR, CDR2 FQNEAQ (reference sequence). The V end was cut by 10 bases, the J end by 0 bases, with 6 bases between. CDR3 DNA: TGTGCCAAGCCAACGAACACCGGGGAGCTGTTTTTT. This codes for CAKPTNTGELFF.

This clonotype has a count of ten or more. This rearrangement joins TRBV29-1 to TRBJ2-7; perhaps TRBD1 as D (5 bases). The CDR3 totals 11 residues. V was cut by 8 bases and J by 4 bases, with 12 bases left in between. From germline, CDR1 is SQVTM and CDR2 ANQGSEA. The CDR3 DNA reads TGCAGCACAGGCGTGGGTTACGAGCAGTACTTC. Residues: CSTGVGYEQYF.

The CDR3: CSARDLGGEGTYEQYF. The CDR3 DNA reads TGCAGTGCTAGAGATCTTGGCGGGGAAGGCACCTACGAGCAGTACTTC. The rearrangement links TRBV20-1 to TRBJ2-7; D may be TRBD2 (6 bases). Germline V CDR1 and CDR2: DFQATT, SNEGSKA (reference sequence). The length of the CDR3 is 16 residues. Trimming cost V 0 bases and J 2 bases, with 17 bases left between them.

This clonotype was seen once. The chain is built from TRBV4-2 and TRBJ2-7; no definite D call. The V and J ends lost 1 base and 6 bases respectively, with 13 bases between them. This CDR3 spans 14 amino acids. The germline V gene encodes CDR1 LGHNA and CDR2 YNFKEQ. The CDR3: CASSQGGDSFEQYF. The CDR3 DNA reads TGTGCCAGCAGCCAAGGAGGCGATAGCTTCGAGCAGTACTTC.

J is TRBJ2-7 and V is TRBV5-1, with 7 bases identical to TRBD1. Trimming cost V 3 bases and J 5 bases; bases outside gene matches: 14. Germline V gives CDR1 SGHRS, CDR2 YFSETQ. This CDR3 spans 16 amino acids. This CDR3 is CASSSRQGQLSDEQYF. CDR3 nucleotide sequence: TGCGCCAGCAGCTCTCGACAGGGTCAATTATCGGACGAGCAGTACTTC. Full variable domain (missing parts from reference TRBV5-1 and TRBJ2-7): KAGVTQTPRYLIKTRGQQVTLSCSPISGHRSVSWYQQTPGQGLQFLFEYFSETQRNKGNFPGRFSGRQFSNSRSEMNVSTLELGDSALYLCASSSRQGQLSDEQYFGPGTRLTVT.

The chain uses TRBV7-2 and TRBJ1-1; maybe TRBD1 (5 bases). Trimming took 3 bases from V and 7 from J, leaving 18 bases between them. The CDR3 has 15 residues. Germline V gives CDR1 SGHTA, CDR2 FQGNSA. This CDR3 reads CASSFGGGRHDEAFF. In nucleotides, the CDR3 is TGTGCCAGCAGCTTTGGCGGGGGTCGACATGATGAAGCTTTCTTT.

This clonotype was observed at least ten times. The V gene is TRBV7-2, the J gene TRBJ1-6, with 11 bases matching TRBD1. The V gene end was trimmed by 6 bases and the J gene end by 6 bases; junction bases not matched to a gene: 4. CDR1 and CDR2 from the germline V gene are SGHTA and FQGNSA. The CDR3 is made up of 15 amino acids. The CDR3 DNA reads TGTGCCAGCAGTGGGGGGACAGGGGGTAATTCACCCCTCCACTTT. This sequence encodes CASSGGTGGNSPLHF.

This clonotype appeared a few times. At one of its ends the junction is not consistent with the germline gene, which may arise from a read error. The V and J genes are TRBV12-3 or TRBV12-4 and TRBJ2-7, with a weak D call TRBD1 (5 bases). The CDR3 consists of 15 residues. The CDR3 here is CASSLSRATAYGQYF. The CDR3 DNA follows: TGTGCCAGCAGTTTATCGCGCGCGACAGCCTACGGGCAGTACTTC.

V and J are TRBV20-1 and TRBJ1-6, with TRBD1 matching 9 bases. After removal of 5 bases from V and 10 bases from J, the junction contained 9 bases not matched to a gene. Germline V gene sequence: CDR1 DFQATT, CDR2 SNEGSKA (reference sequence). The CDR3 consists of 14 residues. CDR3 nucleotides: TGCAGTGCTCTAGGGGGACAGGGTGGCTCACCCCTCCACTTT. Residues: CSALGGQGGSPLHF.

As regards this clonotype: A read error may be the cause here, since a much bigger clone is one base away. V is TRBV11-1 and J is TRBJ2-7; TRBD2 is a possible D gene (6 bases). Germline CDR1 SGHAT, CDR2 FQDESV (reference sequence). The V and J ends lost 7 bases and 8 bases respectively, with 21 bases between them. There are 14 residues in the CDR3. The CDR3 loop is CASMSVGGEYKQYF. In DNA form, the CDR3 reads TGTGCCAGCATGAGCGTCGGGGGAGAATACAAGCAGTACTTC.

The chain joins TRBV12-3 or TRBV12-4 to TRBJ2-6; TRBD2 is a possible D gene (5 bases). CDR3 length equals 19 residues. Trimming removed 6 bases from V and 0 bases from J, with 21 bases in between. CDR3 in amino acids: CASSQGRRQHVSGANVLTF. The CDR3 DNA reads TGTGCCAGCAGCCAAGGTCGGAGGCAACACGTCTCTGGGGCCAACGTCCTGACTTTC.

This clonotype was picked up many times. The chain employs TRBV20-1 and TRBJ2-7; D might be TRBD2 (6 bases). V was pared by 0 bases and J by 10 bases, with 10 bases between. This CDR3 comprises 11 residues. From germline, CDR1 is DFQATT and CDR2 SNEGSKA (reference sequence). CDR3 sequence (DNA): TGCAGTGCTAGAGATGCCGGGACTCAGTACTTC. Amino acids: CSARDAGTQYF.

The chain couples TRBV15 to TRBJ2-7; perhaps TRBD2 as D (5 bases). Trimming took off 3 bases at V and 6 bases at J, with 15 bases between the two ends. Germline loops: CDR1 LNHNV, CDR2 YYDKDF (reference sequence). The CDR3 is made up of 14 amino acids. DNA of the CDR3: TGTGCCACCAGCAGCGTAGGTCTAGCTGGCGAGCAGTACTTC. Translating gives CATSSVGLAGEQYF.

The sample holds many counts of this clonotype. The chain uses TRBV7-2 and TRBJ1-4, with a possible D match to TRBD1 (5 bases). The V end was cut by 5 bases, the J end by 8 bases, with 18 bases between. Germline CDR1 SGHTA, CDR2 FQGNSA. The CDR3 sequence is 15 residues long. CDR3 DNA sequence: TGTGCCAGCAGCCAGGGATGGGGGGAGAGCGAAAAACTGTTTTTT. Translated: CASSQGWGESEKLFF.

This sequence joins TRBV15 and TRBJ2-7; no reliable D call. CDR1 is LNHNV, CDR2 YYDKDF, per germline (reference sequence). The CDR3 contains 16 residues. V shed 3 bases and J shed 3 bases, with 18 bases lying between them. The CDR3 region is CATSSPVAPGDYEQYF. The CDR3 nucleotides are TGTGCCACCAGCAGCCCGGTAGCCCCGGGCGACTACGAGCAGTACTTC. The full variable domain, with the rest looked up from reference TRBV15 and TRBJ2-7, is DAMVIQNPRYQVTQFGKPVTLSCSQTLNHNVMYWYQQKSSQAPKLLFHYYDKDFNNEADTPDNFQSRRPNTSFCFLDIRSPGLGDTAMYLCATSSPVAPGDYEQYFGPGTRLTVT.

Written as DNA, the CDR3 is TGTACCGGCACCCTGGGGCCCAAGAACACCGGGGAGCTGTTTTTT. Protein: CTGTLGPKNTGELFF. This rearrangement joins TRBV2 to TRBJ2-2; maybe TRBD1 (5 bases). Per germline, CDR1 SNHLY and CDR2 FYNNEI. The CDR3 spans 15 residues.

In regard to this clonotype: Being one base from a much bigger clone, this may be a read error. The chain recombines TRBV14 with TRBJ1-4; 8 positions agree with TRBD1. The CDR3 extends over 16 amino acids. Germline CDR1 and CDR2: SGHDN and FVKESK. V gave up 0 bases and J gave up 8 bases; unmatched junction bases: 8. The DNA for the CDR3 is TGTGCCAGCAGCCAAGATCAGGGGGCAGGGTTGGAAAAACTGTTTTTT. This gives the protein CASSQDQGAGLEKLFF.

This clonotype has a count of ten or more. This rearrangement joins TRBV9 to TRBJ1-1; D unclear. The CDR3 spans 16 residues. Trimming stripped 0 bases from V and 5 bases from J, with 17 bases between. Germline CDR1 and CDR2: SGDLS and YYNGEE. This CDR3 is CASSVGSHGKWTEAFF. The DNA of the CDR3 is TGTGCCAGCAGCGTAGGAAGCCACGGGAAGTGGACTGAAGCTTTCTTT.

A note on this clonotype: One end of the junction varies from germline; a read error may be responsible. This rearrangement joins TRBV9 to TRBJ2-7; 8 bases align to TRBD1. The germline V gene has CDR1 SGDLS and CDR2 YYNGEE. The CDR3 is made up of 17 amino acids. This CDR3 reads CASSVGTGSVGSCEQYF. The CDR3 bases are TGTGCCAGCAGCGTGGGGACAGGTAGCGTCGGCTCCTGCGAGCAGTACTTC.

This clonotype was picked up many times. V and J are TRBV20-1 and TRBJ1-1, with D tentatively TRBD1 (5 bases). The CDR3 is made up of 11 amino acids. Germline V lookup: CDR1 DFQATT, CDR2 SNEGSKA (reference sequence). The V gene lost 6 bases and the J gene lost 10 bases, with 15 bases spanning the gap. In nucleotides, the CDR3 is TGCAGTGCCCCCAGGGCGGGGATAGCTTTCTTT. Translated: CSAPRAGIAFF.

Comments on this clonotype: A much larger clone lies a single base off, so this may be a read error. The chain couples TRBV12-3 or TRBV12-4 to TRBJ2-5, with TRBD2 identical over 7 bases. The CDR3 is made up of 15 amino acids. CDR3 amino acids: CAGSPGSGGRETQYF. In nucleotides, the CDR3 is TGTGCCGGCAGTCCCGGATCGGGGGGAAGAGAGACCCAGTACTTC.

This chain joins TRBV19 and TRBJ1-3; D gene ambiguous. From germline, CDR1 is LNHDA and CDR2 SQIVND (reference sequence). The CDR3 extends over 11 amino acids. Trimming removed 10 bases at V and 4 bases at J, with 8 bases between. The CDR3 loop is CATSRGNTIYF. As DNA, the CDR3 is TGTGCCACGAGTCGAGGAAACACCATATATTTT.

V gene TRBV6-5 combines with J gene TRBJ2-7; TRBD1 might be the D (5 bases). Trimming took off 4 bases at V and 6 bases at J, with 13 bases between the two ends. The CDR3 totals 13 residues. Germline V CDR1 and CDR2: MNHEY, SVGAGI. The CDR3 region is CASSSAGSGEQYF. The DNA for the CDR3 is TGTGCCAGCAGTTCTGCAGGGTCCGGCGAGCAGTACTTC.

This clonotype was seen a handful of times. J is TRBJ2-7 and V is TRBV4-1; either TRBD1 or TRBD2 may supply D (5 bases each). Germline V gene sequence: CDR1 MGHRA, CDR2 YSYEKL. Trimming stripped 4 bases from V and 4 bases from J, with 11 bases between. The CDR3 sequence is 13 residues long. The CDR3 DNA reads as TGCGCCAGCAGCCCGGGACCTCAATACGAGCAGTACTTC. It yields the protein CASSPGPQYEQYF.

The J gene is TRBJ1-5, the V gene TRBV7-2, with 10 bases fitting TRBD1. The CDR3 is 15 amino acids. The V and J ends lost 5 bases and 8 bases, in that order; junction bases with no gene match: 9. Germline CDR1 and CDR2: SGHTA and FQGNSA. The CDR3 sequence is CASSQGQGPGEPQHF. The CDR3 nucleotides read TGTGCCAGCAGCCAGGGACAGGGGCCCGGAGAGCCCCAGCATTTT.